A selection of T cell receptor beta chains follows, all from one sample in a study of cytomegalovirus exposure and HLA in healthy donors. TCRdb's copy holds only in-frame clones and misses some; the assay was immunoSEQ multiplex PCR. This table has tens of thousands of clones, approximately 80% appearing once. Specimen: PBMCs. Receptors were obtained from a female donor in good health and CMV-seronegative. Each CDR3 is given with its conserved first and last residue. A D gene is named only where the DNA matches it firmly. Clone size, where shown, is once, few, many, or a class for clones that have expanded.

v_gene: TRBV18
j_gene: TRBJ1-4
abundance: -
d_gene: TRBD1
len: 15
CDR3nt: TGTGCCAGCTCACCCAGTAAGGACAGGGTGGAAAAACTGTTTTTT
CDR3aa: CASSPSKDRVEKLFF

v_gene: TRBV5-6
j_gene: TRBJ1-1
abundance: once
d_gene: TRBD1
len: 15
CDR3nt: TGTGCCAGCAGTCGATGGGACAGAGAGAACACTGAAGCTTTCTTT
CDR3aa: CASSRWDRENTEAFF

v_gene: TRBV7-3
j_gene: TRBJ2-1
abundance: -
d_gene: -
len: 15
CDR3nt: TGTGCCAGCGGCTCGGCGGTTAGCTCCTACAATGAGCAGTTCTTC
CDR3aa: CASGSAVSSYNEQFF

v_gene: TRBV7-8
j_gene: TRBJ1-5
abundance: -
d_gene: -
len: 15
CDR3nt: TGTGCCAGCAGCTTAGGGCAGTTTAGCAATCAGCCCCAGCATTTT
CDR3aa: CASSLGQFSNQPQHF

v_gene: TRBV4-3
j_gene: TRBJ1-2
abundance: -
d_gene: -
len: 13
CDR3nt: TGCGCCAGCAGCCAAGAATCCAGCTATGGCTACACCTTC
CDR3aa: CASSQESSYGYTF

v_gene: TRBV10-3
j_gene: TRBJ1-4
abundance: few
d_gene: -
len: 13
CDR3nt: TGTGCCAACCAGGCGGAGGCTAATGAAAAACTGTTTTTT
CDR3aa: CANQAEANEKLFF

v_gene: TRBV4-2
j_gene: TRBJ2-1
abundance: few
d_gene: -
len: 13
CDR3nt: TGTGCCAGCAGCCAAGCACAGGTGAGGGAGCAGTTCTTC
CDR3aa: CASSQAQVREQFF

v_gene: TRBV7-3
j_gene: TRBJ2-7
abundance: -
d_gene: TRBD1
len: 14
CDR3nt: TGTGCCAAAAAGAGAGGGGGCGTAAGGGACGAGCAGTACTTC
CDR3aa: CAKKRGGVRDEQYF

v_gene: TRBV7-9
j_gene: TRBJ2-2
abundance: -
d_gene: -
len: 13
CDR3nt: TGTGCCAGCCGAGACACAAACACCGGGGAGCTGTTTTTT
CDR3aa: CASRDTNTGELFF

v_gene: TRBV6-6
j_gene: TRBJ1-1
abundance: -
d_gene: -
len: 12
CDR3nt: TGTGCCAGCAGTTACTTGGCAAATGAAGCTTTCTTT
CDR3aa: CASSYLANEAFF

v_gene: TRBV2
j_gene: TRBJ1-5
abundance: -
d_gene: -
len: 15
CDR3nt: TGTGCCAGCAGCGTAGGGGCCCGTCGCAATCAGCCCCAGCATTTT
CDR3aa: CASSVGARRNQPQHF

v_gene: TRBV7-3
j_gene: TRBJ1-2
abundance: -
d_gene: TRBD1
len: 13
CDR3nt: TGTGCCAGCAGCTGGACAGGGGGCAACGGCTACACCTTC
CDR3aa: CASSWTGGNGYTF

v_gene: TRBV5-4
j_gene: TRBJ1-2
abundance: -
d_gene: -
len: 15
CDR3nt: TGTGCCAGCAGCTTGGCAGGGGCTCTTCGCTATGGCTACACCTTC
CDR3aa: CASSLAGALRYGYTF

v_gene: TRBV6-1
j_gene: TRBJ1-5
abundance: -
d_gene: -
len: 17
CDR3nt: TGTGCCAGCAGTGAAGCCTCGACAACATATAGCAATCAGCCCCAGCATTTT
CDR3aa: CASSEASTTYSNQPQHF

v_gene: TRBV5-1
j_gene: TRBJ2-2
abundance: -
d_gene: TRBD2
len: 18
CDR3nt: TGCGCCAGCAGCTTGGTACTAGCGGGCCCCGCCGGGGGCGGGGAGCTGTTTTTT
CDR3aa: CASSLVLAGPAGGGELFF

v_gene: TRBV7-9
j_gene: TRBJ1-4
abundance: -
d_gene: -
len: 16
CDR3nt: TGTGCCAGCAGCATACTCACGGGAGACGGTTGGGAAAAACTGTTTTTT
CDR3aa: CASSILTGDGWEKLFF

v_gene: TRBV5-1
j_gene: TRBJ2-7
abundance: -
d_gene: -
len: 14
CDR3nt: TGCGCCAGCAGTTTACCAGGGTCGACGTACGAGCAGTACTTC
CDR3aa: CASSLPGSTYEQYF

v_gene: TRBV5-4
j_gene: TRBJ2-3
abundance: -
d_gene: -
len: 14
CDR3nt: TGTGCCAGCAGCTTGCGGGGGGCCGGGGATACGCAGTATTTT
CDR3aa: CASSLRGAGDTQYF

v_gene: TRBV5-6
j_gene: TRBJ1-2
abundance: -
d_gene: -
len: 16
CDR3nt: TGTGCCAGCAGCAGCGGAATGCAATTCTTGAGAGGGGGCTACACCTTC
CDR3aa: CASSSGMQFLRGGYTF

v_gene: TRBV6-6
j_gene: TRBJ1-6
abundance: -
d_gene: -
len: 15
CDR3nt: TGTGCCAGCAGCCTAAGGACAGTAGATAATTCACCCCTCCACTTT
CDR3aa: CASSLRTVDNSPLHF

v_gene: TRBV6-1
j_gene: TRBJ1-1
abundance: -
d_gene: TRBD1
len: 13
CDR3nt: TGTGCCAGCGCCAGGACAGGGGACACTGAAGCTTTCTTT
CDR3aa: CASARTGDTEAFF

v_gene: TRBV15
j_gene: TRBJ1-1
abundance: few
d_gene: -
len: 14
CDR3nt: TGTGCCACCAGCCCCAATCAGGAGAACACTGAAGCTTTCTTT
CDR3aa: CATSPNQENTEAFF

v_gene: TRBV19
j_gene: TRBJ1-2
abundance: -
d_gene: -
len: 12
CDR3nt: TGTGCCAGTAGTATGCAGAACTATGGCTACACCTTC
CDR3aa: CASSMQNYGYTF

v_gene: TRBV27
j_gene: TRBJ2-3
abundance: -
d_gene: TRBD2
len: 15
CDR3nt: TGTGCCAGCAGGACTAGCGGGAAACTCCCAGATACGCAGTATTTT
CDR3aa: CASRTSGKLPDTQYF

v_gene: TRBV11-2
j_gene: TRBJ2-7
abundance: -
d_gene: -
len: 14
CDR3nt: TGTGCCAGCAGCCCCACGGGACTTTCCTACGAGCAGTACTTC
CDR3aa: CASSPTGLSYEQYF

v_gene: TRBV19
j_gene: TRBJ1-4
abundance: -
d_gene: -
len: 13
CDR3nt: TGTGCCAGTAGTCGGGAGGTCGACGAAAAACTGTTTTTT
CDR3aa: CASSREVDEKLFF

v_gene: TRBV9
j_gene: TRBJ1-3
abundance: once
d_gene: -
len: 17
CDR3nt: TGTGCCAGCAGCGCACTCCACCCTAGCTCTTCTGGAAACACCATATATTTT
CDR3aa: CASSALHPSSSGNTIYF

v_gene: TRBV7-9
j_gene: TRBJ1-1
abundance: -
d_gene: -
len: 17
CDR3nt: TGTGCCAGCAGCTTGGGGCCATGGTGGACAGTCGAGCGTGAAGCTTTCTTT
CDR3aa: CASSLGPWWTVEREAFF

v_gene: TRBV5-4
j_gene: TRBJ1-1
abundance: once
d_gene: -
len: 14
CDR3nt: TGTGCCAGCAGCTTGGTGGGGAGGAACACTGAAGCTTTCTTT
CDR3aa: CASSLVGRNTEAFF

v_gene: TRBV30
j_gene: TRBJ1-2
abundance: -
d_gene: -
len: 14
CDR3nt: TGTGCCTGGAGTGTAGGCGGGGCGGGAAGTGGCTACACCTTC
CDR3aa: CAWSVGGAGSGYTF

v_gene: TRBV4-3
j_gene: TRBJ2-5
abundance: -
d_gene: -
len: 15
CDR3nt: TGCGCCAGCAGCCAAGAGAGGGGGGGGTCAGAGACCCAGTACTTC
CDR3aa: CASSQERGGSETQYF

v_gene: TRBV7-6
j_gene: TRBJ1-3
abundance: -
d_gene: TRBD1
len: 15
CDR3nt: TGTGCCAGCAGCAAACAGGGGGCAACTGGAAACACCATATATTTT
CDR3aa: CASSKQGATGNTIYF

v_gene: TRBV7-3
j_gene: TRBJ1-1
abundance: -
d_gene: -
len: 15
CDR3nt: TGTGCCAGCAGCTTAGGCAGGGCTGAGAACACTGAAGCTTTCTTT
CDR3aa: CASSLGRAENTEAFF

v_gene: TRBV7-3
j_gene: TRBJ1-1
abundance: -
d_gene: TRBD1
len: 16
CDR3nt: TGTGCCAGCCCGCGCCGGGACAGGGGGCCAAACACTGAAGCTTTCTTT
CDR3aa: CASPRRDRGPNTEAFF

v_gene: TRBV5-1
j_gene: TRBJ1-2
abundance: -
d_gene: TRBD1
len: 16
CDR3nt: TGCGCCAGCAAACTTATGGCGGGGCAGGGGGGTCTTGGCTACACCTTC
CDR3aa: CASKLMAGQGGLGYTF

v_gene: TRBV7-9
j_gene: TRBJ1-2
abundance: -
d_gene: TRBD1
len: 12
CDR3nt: TGTGCCAGCAGTATACAGGGGAGAAACTACACCTTC
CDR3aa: CASSIQGRNYTF

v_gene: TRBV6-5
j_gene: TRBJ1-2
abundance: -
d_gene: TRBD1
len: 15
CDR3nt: TGTGCCAGCAGTCGGGGGAGAGACAGGGTCCGTGGCTACACCTTC
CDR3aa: CASSRGRDRVRGYTF

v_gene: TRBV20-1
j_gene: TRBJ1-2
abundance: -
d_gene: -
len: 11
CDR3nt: TGCAGTGCAGCGACAGACTATGGCTACACCTTC
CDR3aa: CSAATDYGYTF

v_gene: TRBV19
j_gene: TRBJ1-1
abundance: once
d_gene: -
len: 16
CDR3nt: TGTGCCAGTAGTATTTACTCCCCCCCAGGGAACACTGAAGCTTTCTTT
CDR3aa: CASSIYSPPGNTEAFF

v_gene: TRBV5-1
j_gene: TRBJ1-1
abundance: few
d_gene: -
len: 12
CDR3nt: TGCGCCAGCAGCCCGATCGGCACTGAAGCTTTCTTT
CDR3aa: CASSPIGTEAFF

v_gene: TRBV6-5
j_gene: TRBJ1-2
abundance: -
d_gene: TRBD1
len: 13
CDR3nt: TGTGCCAGCAGTTACTCACAGGGACAGGGCTACACCTTC
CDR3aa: CASSYSQGQGYTF

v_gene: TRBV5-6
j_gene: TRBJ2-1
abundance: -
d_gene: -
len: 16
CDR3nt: TGTGCCAGCAGCCCTCCTTCTGCCAGCTCCTACAATGAGCAGTTCTTC
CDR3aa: CASSPPSASSYNEQFF

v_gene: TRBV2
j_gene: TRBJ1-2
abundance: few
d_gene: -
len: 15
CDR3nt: TGTGCCAGCAGTACAGACAGGAAAACTAACTATGGCTACACCTTC
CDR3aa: CASSTDRKTNYGYTF

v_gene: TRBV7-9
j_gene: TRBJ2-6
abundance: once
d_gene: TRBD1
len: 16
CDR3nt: TGTGCCAGCCTCATGACAGGGTTCTCTGGGGCCAACGTCCTGACTTTC
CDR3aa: CASLMTGFSGANVLTF

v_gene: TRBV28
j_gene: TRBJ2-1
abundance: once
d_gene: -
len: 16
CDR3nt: TGTGCCAGCAGTTCCTTAGGGGGTAGATCCTACAATGAGCAGTTCTTC
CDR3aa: CASSSLGGRSYNEQFF

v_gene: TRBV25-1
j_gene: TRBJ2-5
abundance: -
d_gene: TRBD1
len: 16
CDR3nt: TGTGCCAGCAGTGCTCAACCGGGACAGGGTGGTGGGACCCAGTACTTC
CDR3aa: CASSAQPGQGGGTQYF

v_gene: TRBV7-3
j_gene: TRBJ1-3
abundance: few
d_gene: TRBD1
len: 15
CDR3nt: TGTGCCAGCAGCACGGACAGGGGGCCTGGAAACACCATATATTTT
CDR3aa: CASSTDRGPGNTIYF

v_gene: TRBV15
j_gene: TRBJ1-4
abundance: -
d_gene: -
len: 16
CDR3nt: TGTGCCACCAGCAGAGATAGGCGGGGATCTAATGAAAAACTGTTTTTT
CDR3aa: CATSRDRRGSNEKLFF